These 21 T cell receptor beta chains originate from one sample sequenced in a study of sequential checkpoint blockade in melanoma. Generated by immunoSEQ multiplex PCR, the TCRdb table keeps only in-frame clones and is missing some. Counted here are roughly 8,800 clones, 59% occurring once; the ten biggest clones make up about 41%. Treatment: randomized to nivolumab then ipilimumab (arm A) or the reverse (arm B). The material sequenced was CD8+ T cells sorted from blood (inferred from file names), taken from a patient given nivolumab and ipilimumab in sequence. Receptors originate from a human donor with melanoma.

The chain couples TRBV5-6 to TRBJ2-1; the D is unclear. Deletions cut 2 bases from V and 7 bases from J, with 7 bases between. Germline-derived CDR1 and CDR2 are SGHDT and YYEEEE. The CDR3 sequence is 12 residues long. DNA for the CDR3: TGTGCCAGCAGCTTATCCTTGAATGAGCAGTTCTTC. Protein product: CASSLSLNEQFF.

CDR3 loop: CASSETENTEAFF. The CDR3 DNA reads as TGTGCCAGCAGCGAGACAGAGAACACTGAAGCTTTCTTT. V gene TRBV6-5 combines with J gene TRBJ1-1, with D possibly being TRBD1 (5 bases). V shed 6 bases and J shed 1 base, with 9 bases lying between them. The CDR3 is 13 residues long. Germline V CDR1 and CDR2: MNHEY, SVGAGI.

The chain employs TRBV9 and TRBJ2-7; the match to TRBD1 covers 8 bases. Germline CDR1 SGDLS, CDR2 YYNGEE. This CDR3 spans 14 amino acids. With V trimmed by 3 bases and J by 2 bases, 4 bases remained unmatched. DNA of the CDR3: TGTGCCAGCAGCGCCGGGACAGGTACCTACGAGCAGTACTTC. Amino acid sequence: CASSAGTGTYEQYF. The whole variable domain, filled in from reference TRBV9 and TRBJ2-7, reads DSGVTQTPKHLITATGQRVTLRCSPRSGDLSVYWYQQSLDQGLQFLIQYYNGEERAKGNILERFSAQQFPDLHSELNLSSLELGDSALYFCASSAGTGTYEQYFGPGTRLTVT.

The rearrangement joins TRBV7-2 to TRBJ1-1; tentative D call: TRBD1 (5 bases). The CDR3 runs 15 residues. Looked up from germline, CDR1 is SGHTA and CDR2 is FQGNSA. Trimming cost V 2 bases and J 4 bases, with 14 bases left between them. The DNA for the CDR3 is TGTGCCAGCAGCTTATCGCCGGGGACTTTCACTGAAGCTTTCTTT. Amino acids: CASSLSPGTFTEAFF.

This clone turned up a few times. J is TRBJ2-3 and V is TRBV19; 7 nucleotides line up with TRBD1. The germline CDR1 and CDR2 sequences are LNHDA and SQIVND (reference sequence). Trimming took 6 bases from V and 0 from J; bases not matched to a gene: 6. The CDR3 runs 15 residues. CDR3 protein: CASRSGTASTDTQYF. Written as DNA, the CDR3 is TGTGCCAGTAGATCCGGGACAGCGAGCACAGATACGCAGTATTTT.

CDR3 loop: CSVEREGTINTEAFF. CDR3 DNA: TGCAGCGTTGAAAGGGAGGGGACAATTAACACTGAAGCTTTCTTT. The chain uses TRBV29-1 and TRBJ1-1, with a possible D match to TRBD1 (6 bases). This CDR3 region has 15 residues. Trimming stripped 2 bases from V and 2 bases from J, with 15 bases between. Germline V gene sequence: CDR1 SQVTM, CDR2 ANQGSEA.

In this sample, this clone is medium-sized. The chain employs TRBV28 and TRBJ1-2; D call uncertain. The CDR3 totals 14 residues. Germline CDR1 and CDR2: MDHEN and SYDVKM. V was clipped by 3 bases and J by 5 bases, with 13 bases between them. The CDR3 here is CASSLMGNSYGYTF. The CDR3 DNA follows: TGTGCCAGCAGTTTGATGGGTAACAGTTATGGCTACACCTTC.

The chain joins TRBV7-6 to TRBJ1-1, with no clear D. V was shortened by 0 bases and J by 3 bases, with 20 bases between the two germline ends. Germline values: CDR1 SGHVS, CDR2 FNYEAQ. This CDR3 spans 18 amino acids. CDR3 in amino acids: CASSLAVSEGPGYTEAFF. CDR3 DNA sequence: TGTGCCAGCAGCTTAGCGGTTTCGGAGGGTCCCGGATACACTGAAGCTTTCTTT.

This clone was detected only a few times. J is TRBJ1-2 and V is TRBV27; D remains ambiguous. The CDR3 is 12 residues long. CDR1 is MNHEY, CDR2 SMNVEV, per germline (reference sequence). V was pared by 4 bases and J by 7 bases, with 10 bases between. In DNA, the CDR3 is TGTGCCAGCAGTTCCCAAAGCGGTGGCTACACCTTC. This encodes CASSSQSGGYTF.

The chain is built from TRBV6-9 and TRBJ1-2; no clear D. V lost 3 bases to trimming and J lost 4 bases, with 9 bases between them. The CDR3 sequence is 13 residues long. The V gene's germline CDR1 is MNHGY and CDR2 SVAAGI. The CDR3: CASSYAGSYGYTF. The CDR3 DNA is TGTGCCAGCAGTTACGCGGGTTCCTATGGCTACACCTTC.

This chain connects TRBV4-1 to TRBJ2-3; tentatively, D is TRBD2 (7 bases). Germline CDR1 and CDR2: MGHRA and YSYEKL. V shed 1 base and J shed 2 bases, with 19 bases lying between them. The CDR3 covers 18 residues. The CDR3 DNA reads as TGCGCCAGCAGCCAAGTCCCTCCCTGGGGGGGCAACACAGATACGCAGTATTTT. This encodes CASSQVPPWGGNTDTQYF.

The rearrangement joins TRBV27 to TRBJ2-1; 15 nucleotides agree with TRBD2. V dropped 3 bases and J dropped 7; count of bases not matched to a gene: 7. This CDR3 contains 17 residues. Germline V lookup: CDR1 MNHEY, CDR2 SMNVEV (reference sequence). CDR3 in amino acids: CASSFPGTSGGRNEQFF. The CDR3, as DNA: TGTGCCAGCAGTTTCCCTGGGACTAGCGGGGGGCGGAATGAGCAGTTCTTC.

The chain recombines TRBV9 with TRBJ2-2; possible D gene TRBD1, 5 bases. CDR3 length equals 15 residues. V shed 2 bases and J shed 0 bases, with 8 bases lying between them. CDR1 and CDR2 (germline): SGDLS, YYNGEE. CDR3 protein: CASSVLGANTGELFF. CDR3 nucleotide sequence: TGTGCCAGCAGCGTGTTAGGGGCGAACACCGGGGAGCTGTTTTTT.

The chain couples TRBV7-9 to TRBJ2-5, with a possible D match to TRBD2 (6 bases). The CDR3 spans 15 residues. Trimming shortened V by 3 bases and J by 4 bases, and 15 bases separated the two germline ends. CDR1 SEHNR and CDR2 FQNEAQ come from the germline V gene (reference sequence). CDR3 loop: CASSFQPGLGETQYF. The CDR3 nucleotides read TGTGCCAGCAGCTTCCAACCGGGACTTGGAGAGACCCAGTACTTC.

By share, this clone ranks as medium-sized. This chain connects TRBV15 to TRBJ2-3; 11 nucleotides align to TRBD1. The length of the CDR3 is 14 residues. Germline V gives CDR1 LNHNV, CDR2 YYDKDF (reference sequence). V trimming: 6 bases; J trimming: 7 bases; junction bases outside the gene matches: 6. The CDR3 DNA reads TGTGCCACCAGATGGACAGGGGGCGAGTATACGCAGTATTTT. As protein: CATRWTGGEYTQYF. The full variable domain, its missing parts supplied by reference TRBV15 and TRBJ2-3, is DAMVIQNPRYQVTQFGKPVTLSCSQTLNHNVMYWYQQKSSQAPKLLFHYYDKDFNNEADTPDNFQSRRPNTSFCFLDIRSPGLGDTAMYLCATRWTGGEYTQYFGPGTRLTVL.

The chain uses TRBV10-1 and TRBJ2-7, with TRBD1 matching 11 bases. This CDR3 is 17 amino acids long. J gave up 2 bases and V 5 bases, and 11 bases lay outside the gene matches. Germline V gene sequence: CDR1 WNHNN, CDR2 SYGVQD (reference sequence). The CDR3 is CASSPDRGLPGPYEQYF. CDR3 bases: TGCGCCAGCAGTCCGGACAGGGGGCTCCCCGGGCCCTACGAGCAGTACTTC.

The V call is TRBV7-2, the J call TRBJ1-4; D remains unclear. This CDR3 region has 15 residues. V was shortened by 1 base and J by 4 bases, with 10 bases between the two germline ends. Germline CDR1 reads SGHTA; CDR2 reads FQGNSA. CDR3 nucleotide sequence: TGTGCCAGCAGCTTAGTGGCAGGCCTTAATGAAAAACTGTTTTTT. Protein sequence: CASSLVAGLNEKLFF.

The chain is built from TRBV6-5 and TRBJ2-2; TRBD2 might be the D (5 bases). The ends were cut back, 3 bases at V and 1 base at J, with 6 bases in the middle. Per the germline V gene, CDR1 is MNHEY and CDR2 is SVGAGI. The CDR3 sequence is 14 residues long. CDR3 in DNA: TGTGCCAGCAGTTATGGACTGAACACCGGGGAGCTGTTTTTT. Protein: CASSYGLNTGELFF.

J is TRBJ2-7 and V is TRBV7-6, with a tentative D call TRBD2 (6 bases). Germline lookup yields CDR1 SGHVS and CDR2 FNYEAQ. V was cut by 4 bases and J by 9 bases, with 16 bases left in between. The CDR3 consists of 13 residues. Here the CDR3 DNA reads TGTGCCAGCAGCTCGTCCCAGGGACTCGGGCAGTACTTC. It encodes CASSSSQGLGQYF.

The chain combines TRBV5-4 with TRBJ2-5; weak D call: TRBD2 (7 bases). This CDR3 region has 15 residues. Trimming took 2 bases from V and 5 from J, leaving 16 bases between them. Germline values: CDR1 SGHNT, CDR2 YYREEE (reference sequence). CDR3 residues: CASSFTPGGRETQYF. The CDR3 DNA sequence: TGTGCCAGCAGCTTTACCCCCGGGGGGCGGGAGACCCAGTACTTC.

The V gene is TRBV30, the J gene TRBJ2-2; 7 bases are shared with TRBD1. The CDR3 is 14 amino acids. CDR1 is GTSNPN and CDR2 is SVGIG in the germline V gene (reference sequence). V lost 4 bases, J lost 1 base, and 3 bases stayed unmatched. The CDR3 region has the DNA TGTGCCTGGAAGGCAGGGGGGAACACCGGGGAGCTGTTTTTT. Translating gives CAWKAGGNTGELFF. Full variable domain (outside the CDR3, taken from reference TRBV30 and TRBJ2-2): SQTIHQWPATLVQPVGSPLSLECTVEGTSNPNLYWYRQAAGRGLQLLFYSVGIGQISSEVPQNLSASRPQDRQFILSSKKLLLSDSGFYLCAWKAGGNTGELFFGEGSRLTVL.